This T cell receptor (beta chain) was captured in a study of T-cell memory formation after mild COVID-19. As for the study in general: Clustering of TCRs was largely donor specific. Study-level points and caveats: Clones shrinking from day 15 to 85 showed even CD4/CD8 mixes; later expanders tilted CD4+. Those CD4+ clones that contracted were mainly in CM and EM (CD8+ ones in EMRA).

Each CDR3 protein is one row after TCRdb ran MiXCR on the 5' RACE reads. The data show hundreds of thousands of distinct CDR3 sequences, roughly 15% seen once. This clonotype was detected ten times or more. What it binds is unknown. V gave up 5 bases and J gave up 1 base, with 9 bases separating them. The CDR3 is 13 amino acids. Germline loops: CDR1 SGHRS, CDR2 YFSETQ. This clonotype was obtained from a man aged 18 to 30 who had mild COVID-19 (a few samples of this study predate the infection). Cell type and time point are not known. Sequenced input: PBMCs or a T cell subset sorted from them (not recorded which). The chain combines TRBV5-1 with TRBJ1-1; no clear D gene. Here the CDR3 DNA reads TGCGCCAGCAGGGAGGGATGGAACACTGAAGCTTTCTTT. Amino acid sequence: CASREGWNTEAFF. Variable domain in full (rest from reference TRBV5-1 and TRBJ1-1): KAGVTQTPRYLIKTRGQQVTLSCSPISGHRSVSWYQQTPGQGLQFLFEYFSETQRNKGNFPGRFSGRQFSNSRSEMNVSTLELGDSALYLCASREGWNTEAFFGQGTRLTVV.